This TCR beta chain was identified in a study of neoadjuvant nivolumab and ipilimumab in lung cancer. General study findings and limits: Only a single major-pathologic-response sample was available for clonality analysis. TCR sequencing covered a small number of samples.

The CDR3 consists of 12 residues. V was pared by 4 bases and J by 5 bases, with 8 bases between. Per germline, CDR1 ENHRY and CDR2 SYGVKD. With respect to this clone: No antigen is known for it.

Sequenced by immunoSEQ multiplex PCR; TCRdb stores in-frame clones only, minus some. Of 15,000 to 20,000 clones in the sample, 65% to 80% are singletons; the top ten hold around 7%. The V call is TRBV10-3, the J call TRBJ1-2, with D unresolved. Sequences were derived from tumor tissue, sampled after neoadjuvant nivolumab, alone or with ipilimumab, at or shortly before surgery. The sequence came from an adult with non-small cell lung cancer. The CDR3 region has the DNA TGTGCCATCAGTGCCTTACAATATGGCTACACCTTC. Protein sequence: CAISALQYGYTF.